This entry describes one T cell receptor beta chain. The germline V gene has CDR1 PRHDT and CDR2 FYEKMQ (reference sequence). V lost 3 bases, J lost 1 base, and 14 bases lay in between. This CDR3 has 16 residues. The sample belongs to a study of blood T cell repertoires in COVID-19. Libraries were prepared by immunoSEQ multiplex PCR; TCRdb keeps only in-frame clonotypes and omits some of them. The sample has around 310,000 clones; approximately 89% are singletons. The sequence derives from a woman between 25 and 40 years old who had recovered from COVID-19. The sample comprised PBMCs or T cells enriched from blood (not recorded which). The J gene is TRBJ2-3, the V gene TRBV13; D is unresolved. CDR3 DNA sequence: TGTGCCAGCAGCTTTTCGGAGTCGTGGGGCACAGATACGCAGTATTTT. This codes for CASSFSESWGTDTQYF.